This entry lists 8 T cell receptor beta chains sequenced from one sample in a study of T cells in Graves' hyperthyroidism and ophthalmopathy. Template material for amplifying TCR beta CDR3 regions consisted of RNA transcripts. The TCR CDR3 was amplified in a first-round RT-PCR using the HTBI primer set. TCRdb recomputed calls from the multiplex PCR reads with MiXCR, one row per CDR3 protein. The table shows over 700,000 distinct CDR3 sequences, with roughly 40% occurring only once. Sequencing used blood. Receptors were obtained from a man aged 18-30 years with Graves' hyperthyroidism.

The chain employs TRBV6-6 and TRBJ1-4; 7 bases fit TRBD1. The CDR3 spans 17 residues. The V and J ends lost 6 bases and 5 bases, in that order; junction bases with no gene match: 15. Germline V gene sequence: CDR1 MNHNY, CDR2 SVGAGI (reference sequence). CDR3 region: CASSHPTGTRGNEKLFF. The DNA for the CDR3 is TGTGCCAGCAGCCATCCGACAGGGACAAGGGGGAATGAAAAACTGTTTTTT.

This clonotype turned up a few times. This chain connects TRBV20-1 to TRBJ1-5; D ambiguous. Germline V lookup: CDR1 DFQATT, CDR2 SNEGSKA (reference sequence). V lost 5 bases and J lost 4, with 15 bases in between. The CDR3 is 14 residues long. This chain's CDR3 is CSAAPPGANQPQHF. The CDR3 coding sequence is TGCAGTGCTGCTCCCCCCGGAGCAAATCAGCCCCAGCATTTT.

The chain links TRBV6-5 to TRBJ1-6; 7 bases match TRBD1. Germline V lookup: CDR1 MNHEY, CDR2 SVGAGI. The junction had 15 bases not matched to a gene; V was cut back by 8 bases and J by 14 bases. The length of the CDR3 is 14 residues. The CDR3 DNA follows: TGTGCCAGCGACAGGGACAGTGTAGAGCGGACCCTCCACTTT. This encodes CASDRDSVERTLHF.

This clonotype showed up many times. The CDR3 DNA reads TGTGCCACCTCGGGGGGCGCCAACGTCCTGACTTTC. Translating gives CATSGGANVLTF. The J gene is TRBJ2-6, the V gene TRBV7-2; tentatively, D is TRBD2 (7 bases). Trimming removed 10 bases from V and 7 bases from J, with 11 bases in between. The CDR3 covers 12 residues. Per germline, CDR1 SGHTA and CDR2 FQGNSA.

This clonotype occurred many times. The rearrangement links TRBV20-1 to TRBJ1-6; TRBD1 aligns across 7 bases. Losses at the gene ends were 5 bases for V and 3 bases for J; bases not matched to a gene: 4. Germline CDR1 DFQATT, CDR2 SNEGSKA (reference sequence). CDR3 length equals 14 residues. The CDR3 nucleotides are TGCAGTGCTTCAGGACAGGACTATAATTCACCCCTCCACTTT. It codes for CSASGQDYNSPLHF.

This clonotype was detected a few times. The rearrangement joins TRBV5-4 to TRBJ2-7, with D perhaps matching TRBD1 (5 bases). The CDR3 is 15 residues long. The germline V and J ends were trimmed by 6 bases and 0 bases, with 16 bases remaining between them. The V gene's germline CDR1 is SGHNT and CDR2 YYREEE (reference sequence). The CDR3 is CASNKGQDGSYEQYF. The CDR3 bases are TGTGCCAGCAACAAGGGGCAGGACGGCTCCTACGAGCAGTACTTC.

The chain couples TRBV2 to TRBJ1-3; D unclear. V lost 9 bases and J 2 bases, leaving 11 bases between the germline ends. The CDR3 sequence is 13 residues long. Germline-derived CDR1 and CDR2 are SNHLY and FYNNEI. The CDR3 sequence is CASKDRTGNTIYF. The CDR3 DNA reads as TGTGCCAGTAAAGATCGTACTGGAAACACCATATATTTT.

This clonotype was observed many times. V usage is TRBV12-3 or TRBV12-4 and J usage is TRBJ1-6; possible D gene TRBD1, 5 bases. V lost 2 bases and J lost 5, with 7 bases in between. The CDR3 sequence is 14 residues long. Here the CDR3 DNA reads TGTGCCAGCAGTTTAAACAGGAATAATTCACCCCTCCACTTT. It yields the protein CASSLNRNNSPLHF.